The entry below describes one T cell receptor (beta chain). Its antigen is as yet unknown. The data stem from a study of shared clonotypes between healthy human individuals. Study-level points and caveats: Sharing across four donors was highest in naive CD4 (around 5%) and lowest in memory CD8 (around 0.4%). Naive subsets tended to show greater estimated richness than memory subsets. Among non-shared clonotypes, generation probabilities were lower than among those shared by all four donors.

At deep level, the assay was performed. TCRdb's copy holds only in-frame clones and misses some; the assay was immunoSEQ multiplex PCR. The sample has about 590,000 clones, about 95% seen once. Naive CD8 isolation took CD45RO-negative cells positively selected for CCR7 and excluded terminally differentiated effector memory CD45RA+ cells. This CDR3 contains 13 residues. Per the germline V gene, CDR1 is WNHNN and CDR2 is SYGVQD (reference sequence). Trimming removed 0 bases at V and 1 base at J, with 2 bases between. The specimen was naive CD8+ T cells sorted from blood. The receptor comes from a woman in her thirties in good health. The chain uses TRBV10-1 and TRBJ2-3; D not certain. Written as DNA, the CDR3 is TGCGCCAGCAGTGAGTCCGGCACAGATACGCAGTATTTT. Encoded protein: CASSESGTDTQYF.